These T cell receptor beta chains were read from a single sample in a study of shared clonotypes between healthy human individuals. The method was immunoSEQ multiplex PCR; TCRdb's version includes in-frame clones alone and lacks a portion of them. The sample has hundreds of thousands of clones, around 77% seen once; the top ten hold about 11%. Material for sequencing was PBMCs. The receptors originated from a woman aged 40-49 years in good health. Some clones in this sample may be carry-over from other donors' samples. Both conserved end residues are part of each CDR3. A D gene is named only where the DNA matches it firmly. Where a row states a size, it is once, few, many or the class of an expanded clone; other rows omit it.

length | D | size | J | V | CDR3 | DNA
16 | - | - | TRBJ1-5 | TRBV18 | CASSPNGGGRSQPQHF | TGTGCCAGCTCACCGAACGGGGGGGGGCGATCGCAGCCCCAGCATTTT
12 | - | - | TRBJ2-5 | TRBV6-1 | CASDNSRETQYF | TGTGCCAGCGACAATAGCAGGGAGACCCAGTACTTC
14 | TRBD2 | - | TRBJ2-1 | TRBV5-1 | CASSLGTSKNEQFF | TGCGCCAGCAGCTTGGGGACTAGCAAAAATGAGCAGTTCTTC
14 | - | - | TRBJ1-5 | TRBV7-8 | CASSLRDSRQPQHF | TGTGCCAGCAGCTTAAGAGACAGTCGACAGCCCCAGCATTTT
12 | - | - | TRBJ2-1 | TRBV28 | CASSLGPDEQFF | TGTGCCAGCAGTTTGGGGCCTGATGAGCAGTTCTTC
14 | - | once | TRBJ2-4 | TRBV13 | CASSFRELQNIQYF | TGTGCCAGCAGCTTCCGAGAACTACAAAACATTCAGTACTTC
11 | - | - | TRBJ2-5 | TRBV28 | CASSFYETQYF | TGTGCCAGCAGTTTTTATGAGACCCAGTACTTC
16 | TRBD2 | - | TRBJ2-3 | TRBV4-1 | CASSQEASGSSDTQYF | TGCGCCAGCAGCCAAGAGGCTAGCGGGAGTTCAGATACGCAGTATTTT
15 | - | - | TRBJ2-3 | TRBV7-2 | CASSSGSLLPDTQYF | TGTGCCAGCAGCTCTGGTTCTCTACTCCCAGATACGCAGTATTTT
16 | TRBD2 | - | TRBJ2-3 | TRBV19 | CASSIVWDYGTDTQYF | TGTGCCAGTAGTATTGTGTGGGACTACGGCACAGATACGCAGTATTTT
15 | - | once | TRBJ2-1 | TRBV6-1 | CASHRASSSYNEQFF | TGTGCCAGCCACAGGGCGTCCAGCTCCTACAATGAGCAGTTCTTC
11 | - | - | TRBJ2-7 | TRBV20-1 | CSARRGYEQYF | TGCAGTGCCAGGAGGGGCTACGAGCAGTACTTC
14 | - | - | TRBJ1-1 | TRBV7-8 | CASSLSRVPSVAFF | TGTGCCAGCAGCCTGTCGCGAGTACCGTCAGTAGCTTTCTTT